Sequencing of this T cell receptor beta chain was carried out in a study of cytomegalovirus exposure and HLA in healthy donors. Whole-study findings and limits: One later analysis, an examination of the 100 to 150 validation repertoires, found that first-cohort TCR clusters tended to co-occur in them. Three CMV-associated chains proved CMV antigen-specific in vitro. Most TCRs appeared rarely, but some public TCRs recurred in many donors.

As for this clone: The antigen is undetermined. A junction boundary mismatches the germline segment, possibly from a read error.

There are 11 residues in the CDR3. Germline CDR1 and CDR2: MNHEY and SMNVEV (reference sequence). Libraries were prepared by immunoSEQ multiplex PCR; TCRdb keeps only in-frame clonotypes and omits some of them. The table shows about 130,000 clones, with roughly 93% occurring only once. The rearrangement uses TRBV27 and TRBJ2-7, with 9 nucleotides matching TRBD1. The clonotype originates from a man aged 18-30 years in good health and CMV-seropositive. The sample was PBMCs. The chain's CDR3 is CASSCRDRDNF. The CDR3 DNA reads as TGTGCCAGCAGTTGTAGGGACAGGGATAACTTC.